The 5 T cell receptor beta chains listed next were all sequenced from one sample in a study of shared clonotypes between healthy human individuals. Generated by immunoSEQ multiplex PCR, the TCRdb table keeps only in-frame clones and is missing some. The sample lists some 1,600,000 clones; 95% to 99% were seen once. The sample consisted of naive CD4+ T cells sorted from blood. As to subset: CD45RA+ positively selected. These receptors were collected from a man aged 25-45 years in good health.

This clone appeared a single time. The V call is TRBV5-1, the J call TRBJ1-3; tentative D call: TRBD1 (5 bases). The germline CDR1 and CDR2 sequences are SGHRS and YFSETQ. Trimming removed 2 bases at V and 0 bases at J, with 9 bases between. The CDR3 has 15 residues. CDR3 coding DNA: TGCGCCAGCAGCTTTCCAGGGAGCTCTGGAAACACCATATATTTT. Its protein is CASSFPGSSGNTIYF.

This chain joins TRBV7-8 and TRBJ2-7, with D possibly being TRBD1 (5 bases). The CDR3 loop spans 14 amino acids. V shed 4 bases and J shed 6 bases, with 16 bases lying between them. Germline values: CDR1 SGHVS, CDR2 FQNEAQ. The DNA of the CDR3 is TGTGCCAGCAGCTCAACGCGGACACGGAGCGAGCAGTACTTC. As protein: CASSSTRTRSEQYF.

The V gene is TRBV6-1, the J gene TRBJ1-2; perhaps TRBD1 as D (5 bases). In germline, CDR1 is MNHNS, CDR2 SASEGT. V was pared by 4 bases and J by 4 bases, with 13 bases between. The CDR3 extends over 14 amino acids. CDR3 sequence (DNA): TGTGCCAGCAGTGTCTCCCGCGGGACCTATGGCTACACCTTC. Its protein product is CASSVSRGTYGYTF.

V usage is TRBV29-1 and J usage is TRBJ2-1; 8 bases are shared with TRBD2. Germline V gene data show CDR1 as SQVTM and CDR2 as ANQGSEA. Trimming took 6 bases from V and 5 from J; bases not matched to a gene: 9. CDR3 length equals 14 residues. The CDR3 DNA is TGCAGCGTACACAGCGGGAGTACCGACAATGAGCAGTTCTTC. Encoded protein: CSVHSGSTDNEQFF.

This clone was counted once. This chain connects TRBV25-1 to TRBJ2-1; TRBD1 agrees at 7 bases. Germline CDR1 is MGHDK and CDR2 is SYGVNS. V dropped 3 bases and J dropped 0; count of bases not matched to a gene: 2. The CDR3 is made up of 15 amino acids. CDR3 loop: CASSDRDSSYNEQFF. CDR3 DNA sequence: TGTGCCAGCAGTGACAGGGACAGCTCCTACAATGAGCAGTTCTTC.